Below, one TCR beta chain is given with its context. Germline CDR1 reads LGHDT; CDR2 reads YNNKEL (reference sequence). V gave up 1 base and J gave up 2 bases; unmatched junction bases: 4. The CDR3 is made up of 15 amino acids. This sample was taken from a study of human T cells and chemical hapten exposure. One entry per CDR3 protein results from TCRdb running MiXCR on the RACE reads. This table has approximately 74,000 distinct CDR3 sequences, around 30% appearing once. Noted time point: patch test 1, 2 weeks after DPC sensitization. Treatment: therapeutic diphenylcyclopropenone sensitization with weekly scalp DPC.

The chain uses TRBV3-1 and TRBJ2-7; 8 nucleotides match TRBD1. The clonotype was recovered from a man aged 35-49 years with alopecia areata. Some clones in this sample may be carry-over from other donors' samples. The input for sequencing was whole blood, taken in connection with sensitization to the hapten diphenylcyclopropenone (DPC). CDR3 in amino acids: CASSQVDRGPYEQYF. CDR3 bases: TGTGCCAGCAGCCAAGTTGACAGGGGTCCCTACGAGCAGTACTTC.